This TCR beta chain was sequenced during a study of shared clonotypes between healthy human individuals. Overall study results and limits: Among several donors, 4.5% to 5.5% of naive CD4 clonotypes were found in common.

This clone has just one count. Antigen specificity is unknown. For every subset, genomic DNA was evenly distributed across several immunoSEQ plates. Assay used: immunoSEQ multiplex PCR; TCRdb lists only in-frame clones, some missing. The sample records about 2 million clones, about 95% being singletons. Positively selected for CCR7, the CD45RO-negative cells used as naive CD8 cells excluded terminally differentiated effector memory CD45RA+ cells. Donation came from healthy HIV-negative adults that had no recent acute infections or vaccinations. This sequence was found in a man aged 18 to 30 in good health. Source material: naive CD8+ T cells sorted from blood.

CDR3 sequence reads: CATSSDREVDNEQFF. The CDR3 DNA reads TGTGCCACCAGCAGCGACAGGGAGGTAGACAATGAGCAGTTCTTC. The rearrangement links TRBV15 to TRBJ2-1; the D gene is possibly TRBD1 (7 bases). The CDR3 contains 15 residues. Germline V CDR1 and CDR2: LNHNV, YYDKDF (reference sequence). Trimming removed 3 bases from V and 5 bases from J, with 14 bases in between.